The 29 T cell receptor beta chains below come from one sample, sequenced in a study of metastatic and nonmetastatic thyroid tumors. Nobody among the patients had been given any treatment before thyroid surgery. Through MiXCR, TCRdb re-clonotyped the PCR reads. The table has about 93,000 clones, 9.5% to 15% seen once. The sequenced sample consisted of blood. These receptors were taken from a female donor with papillary thyroid cancer or a benign thyroid nodule (not recorded which). Some clones in this sample may be carry-over from other donors' samples.

This clone was seen ten or more times. The CDR3 DNA sequence: TGTGCCAGCAGCTTACATACCGGACAGGGAGGTGAGCAGTTCTTC. Its protein is CASSLHTGQGGEQFF. The chain combines TRBV11-1 with TRBJ2-1; 8 positions agree with TRBD1. V trimming: 2 bases; J trimming: 9 bases; junction bases outside the gene matches: 9. CDR3 length equals 15 residues. CDR1 and CDR2 from the germline V gene are SGHAT and FQDESV (reference sequence). Full variable domain (missing parts from reference TRBV11-1 and TRBJ2-1): EAEVAQSPRYKITEKSQAVAFWCDPISGHATLYWYRQILGQGPELLVQFQDESVVDDSQLPKDRFSAERLKGVDSTLKIQPAELGDSAMYLCASSLHTGQGGEQFFGPGTRLTVL.

This clone came up many times. The rearrangement joins TRBV9 to TRBJ2-3; 8 bases agree with TRBD2. Germline V lookup: CDR1 SGDLS, CDR2 YYNGEE. Trimming cost V 0 bases and J 0 bases; bases outside gene matches: 9. The CDR3 spans 18 residues. DNA for the CDR3: TGTGCCAGCAGCGTAGCTAGCGGGCAGCCGGATAGCACAGATACGCAGTATTTT. It is translated as CASSVASGQPDSTDTQYF.

This clone was seen a single time. The chain links TRBV30 to TRBJ1-3; D ambiguous. Germline V CDR1 and CDR2: GTSNPN, SVGIG (reference sequence). V shed 2 bases and J shed 9 bases, with 8 bases lying between them. This CDR3 region has 11 residues. DNA for the CDR3: TGTGCCTGGAGTAGGATCGGCACCATATATTTT. Its protein product is CAWSRIGTIYF.

The table lists this clone with many counts. The CDR3 protein is CSARTSVTTDTQYF. The DNA for the CDR3 is TGCAGTGCTCGGACTAGCGTTACCACAGATACGCAGTATTTT. This chain uses TRBV20-1 with TRBJ2-3; 9 nucleotides match TRBD2. The CDR3 totals 14 residues. Trimming took 5 bases from V and 2 from J; bases not matched to a gene: 5. Germline assignment: CDR1 DFQATT and CDR2 SNEGSKA (reference sequence).

The gene calls are TRBV3-1 and TRBJ1-1; 7 nucleotides match TRBD1. The V segment lost 4 bases and the J segment 3 bases; nucleotides outside the gene matches: 5. Germline V gene data show CDR1 as LGHDT and CDR2 as YNNKEL (reference sequence). There are 14 residues in the CDR3. This CDR3 is CASSRSDRDTEAFF. CDR3 bases: TGTGCCAGCAGCCGGTCAGACAGGGACACTGAAGCTTTCTTT.

This clone was detected ten times or more. The chain is built from TRBV4-2 and TRBJ1-1, with 11 bases fitting TRBD1. Germline V gives CDR1 LGHNA, CDR2 YNFKEQ. The CDR3 contains 14 residues. With 5 bases clipped from V and 4 bases from J, the junction kept 3 bases outside the gene matches. The CDR3 loop reads CASSSGQGGTEAFF. The CDR3 nucleotides are TGTGCCAGCAGCTCGGGACAGGGGGGCACTGAAGCTTTCTTT.

Of note for this clone: Given a much more abundant clone one base away, this may be a read error. The chain employs TRBV7-9 and TRBJ2-1, with a tentative D call TRBD2 (5 bases). The CDR3 is 14 residues long. Trimming removed 5 bases at V and 6 bases at J, with 14 bases between. CDR1 and CDR2 from the germline V gene are SEHNR and FQNEAQ (reference sequence). The CDR3 nucleotides read TGTGCCAGCAGCCCCGTACTAGGGATCAATGAGCAGTTCTTC. Encoded protein: CASSPVLGINEQFF.

Concerning this clone: One base away lies a much larger clone, so this may be a sequencing read error. At the DNA level, this CDR3 is encoded by other sequences in the same sample as well. The V call is TRBV20-1, the J call TRBJ2-5, with D tentatively TRBD1 (5 bases). Looked up from germline, CDR1 is DFQATT and CDR2 is SNEGSKA (reference sequence). This CDR3 comprises 12 residues. The CDR3 DNA is TGCAGTGCTAGTTGGGGCAGAGAGACACAGTACTTC. Protein: CSASWGRETQYF.

The table lists this clone with many counts. The chain links TRBV6-6 to TRBJ2-3; no firm D call. The CDR3 has 15 residues. Trimming stripped 0 bases from V and 1 base from J, with 8 bases between. Germline V gene data show CDR1 as MNHNY and CDR2 as SVGAGI (reference sequence). The CDR3 spells CASSYSGDCTDTQYF. In DNA form, the CDR3 reads TGTGCCAGCAGTTACTCTGGGGATTGCACAGATACGCAGTATTTT.

At least ten counts were recorded for this clone. The chain's CDR3 is CASSPMAPYNEQFF. In DNA, the CDR3 is TGTGCCAGCAGCCCGATGGCCCCCTACAATGAGCAGTTCTTC. The genes are TRBV13 and TRBJ2-1; D is undetermined. The V gene's germline CDR1 is PRHDT and CDR2 FYEKMQ (reference sequence). V was shortened by 5 bases and J by 2 bases, with 10 bases between the two germline ends. This CDR3 is 14 amino acids long.

This clone has ten or more counts. The chain is built from TRBV7-9 and TRBJ1-1, with D possibly being TRBD1 (5 bases). V was cut by 7 bases and J by 0 bases, with 9 bases left in between. The CDR3 is made up of 13 amino acids. The germline CDR1 and CDR2 sequences are SEHNR and FQNEAQ (reference sequence). CDR3 bases: TGTGCCAGCACCAGACAGATGAACACTGAAGCTTTCTTT. Translating gives CASTRQMNTEAFF.

In this sample, this clone turned up many times. The CDR3: CSASPGQGAFEQYF. The CDR3 coding sequence is TGCAGTGCTTCACCGGGACAGGGGGCATTCGAGCAGTACTTC. The chain is built from TRBV20-1 and TRBJ2-7, with 12 bases lining up with TRBD1. The germline CDR1 and CDR2 sequences are DFQATT and SNEGSKA (reference sequence). The junction had 8 bases not matched to a gene; V was cut back by 5 bases and J by 6 bases. The CDR3 consists of 14 residues.

This clone was seen at least ten times. Other DNA sequences in the same sample also yield this CDR3. This chain joins TRBV28 and TRBJ2-1; the match to TRBD2 covers 14 bases. The CDR3 extends over 18 amino acids. V trimming: 5 bases; J trimming: 1 base; junction bases outside the gene matches: 7. The germline CDR1 and CDR2 sequences are MDHEN and SYDVKM. The CDR3 nucleotides are TGTGCCAGCAGTCCGGGACTAGCGGGAGTCGGATCCTACAATGAGCAGTTCTTC. Its protein is CASSPGLAGVGSYNEQFF.

This clone was seen at least ten times. The J gene is TRBJ2-7, the V gene TRBV28; no clear D gene. The V and J ends lost 3 bases and 13 bases respectively, with 16 bases between them. Germline values: CDR1 MDHEN, CDR2 SYDVKM. The CDR3 sequence is 12 residues long. In nucleotides, the CDR3 is TGTGCCAGCAGTTTGCTGGGCGGACGAGTTTACTTC. This sequence encodes CASSLLGGRVYF.

With respect to this clone: At one end the junction does not follow the germline gene, possibly because of a read error. This sample also contains other DNA sequences that code for the same CDR3. The CDR3 reads CASSLWGQGDPNAEAFF. The CDR3, as DNA: TGTGCCAGCAGTTTGTGGGGACAGGGGGACCCGAACGCTGAAGCTTTCTTC. The V and J genes are TRBV28 and TRBJ1-1, with 11 bases lining up with TRBD1. Germline loops: CDR1 MDHEN, CDR2 SYDVKM. This CDR3 comprises 17 residues.

A word on this clone: Being one base from a much bigger clone, this may be a read error. The chain carries TRBV10-3 and TRBJ2-1; 11 positions agree with TRBD2. The CDR3 is made up of 15 amino acids. CDR1 ENHRY and CDR2 SYGVKD come from the germline V gene. The V segment lost 0 bases and the J segment 10 bases; nucleotides outside the gene matches: 5. Here the CDR3 reads CAISESLAGGLEQFF. DNA for the CDR3: TGTGCCATCAGTGAGTCGCTAGCGGGAGGACTAGAGCAGTTCTTC.

This clone was picked up a small number of times. A much larger clone is a single base away; this may be a read error. The chain employs TRBV11-1 and TRBJ2-5, with TRBD1 identical over 7 bases. Germline values: CDR1 SGHAT, CDR2 FQDESV (reference sequence). The CDR3 is made up of 16 amino acids. The CDR3 loop is CASSSRGHRGTEAQYF. Written as DNA, the CDR3 is TGTGCCAGCAGCTCGAGGGGGCACAGGGGCACAGAGGCCCAGTACTTC.

In this sample, this clone turned up many times. The CDR3 region is CASSQTTDGVTTQYF. CDR3 coding DNA: TGCGCCAGCAGCCAAACTACGGACGGTGTGACCACCCAGTACTTC. The rearrangement uses TRBV4-3 and TRBJ2-5; no clear D. The CDR3 is 15 amino acids. The ends were cut back, 2 bases at V and 8 bases at J, with 18 bases in the middle. Germline V CDR1 and CDR2: LGHNA, YSLEER.

Many counts were recorded for this clone. The chain couples TRBV28 to TRBJ1-1; tentative D call: TRBD1 (5 bases). Deletions cut 6 bases from V and 6 bases from J, with 11 bases between. CDR1 MDHEN and CDR2 SYDVKM come from the germline V gene. The CDR3 is made up of 12 amino acids. The CDR3 bases are TGTGCCAGCAGGGGGGGGGTCGCTGAAGCTTTCTTT. Amino acids: CASRGGVAEAFF.

Notes on this clone: Given a much more abundant clone one base away, this may be a read error. CDR3 amino acids: CASSPSSVGNEQFF. The CDR3 DNA follows: TGTGCCAGCAGCCCGTCGTCGGTGGGGAATGAGCAGTTCTTC. The chain is built from TRBV7-3 and TRBJ2-1; D gene uncertain. The CDR3 extends over 14 amino acids. Per the germline V gene, CDR1 is SGHTA and CDR2 is FQGTGA. Trimming removed 5 bases at V and 7 bases at J, with 15 bases between. Looking up the rest from reference TRBV7-3 and TRBJ2-1 gives the full variable domain: GAGVSQTPSNKVTEKGKYVELRCDPISGHTALYWYRQSLGQGPEFLIYFQGTGAADDSGLPNDRFFAVRPEGSVSTLKIQRTERGDSAVYLCASSPSSVGNEQFFGPGTRLTVL.

J is TRBJ1-2 and V is TRBV30, with TRBD1 identical over 8 bases. Germline V lookup: CDR1 GTSNPN, CDR2 SVGIG (reference sequence). CDR3 length equals 13 residues. Unmatched junction bases numbered 7, after V lost 5 bases and J lost 5 bases. CDR3: CAWSLTGVYGYTF. The CDR3 nucleotides read TGTGCCTGGTCTCTGACAGGGGTATATGGCTACACCTTC.

This clone was recorded many times. The chain carries TRBV29-1 and TRBJ2-6; D gene unclear. This CDR3 spans 12 amino acids. CDR1 and CDR2 (germline): SQVTM, ANQGSEA. Between the trimmed V and J ends, which lost 4 bases and 12 bases, there was a span of 13 bases. The CDR3 loop is CSVGSSVTVLTF. Written as DNA, the CDR3 is TGCAGCGTTGGTTCTTCTGTTACCGTCCTGACTTTC.

The sample holds many counts of this clone. V and J are TRBV27 and TRBJ2-7; the D gene is possibly TRBD2 (6 bases). The length of the CDR3 is 14 residues. Trimming stripped 6 bases from V and 4 bases from J, with 16 bases between. The germline V gene encodes CDR1 MNHEY and CDR2 SMNVEV (reference sequence). In nucleotides, the CDR3 is TGTGCCAGCAGCCGGTACGGCGGGGATTACGAGCAGTACTTC. Its translation is CASSRYGGDYEQYF.

This clone showed up many times. J is TRBJ2-2 and V is TRBV20-1; D is possibly TRBD2 (6 bases). Germline V gene sequence: CDR1 DFQATT, CDR2 SNEGSKA (reference sequence). The CDR3 totals 16 residues. Trimming removed 5 bases from V and 4 bases from J, with 20 bases in between. CDR3 in amino acids: CSAGGSLRGFTGELFF. DNA of the CDR3: TGCAGTGCTGGGGGTAGTTTGCGGGGATTCACCGGGGAGCTGTTTTTT.

The chain employs TRBV11-2 and TRBJ2-1, with 14 bases that match TRBD2. This CDR3 has 16 amino acids. V trimming: 5 bases; J trimming: 9 bases; junction bases outside the gene matches: 9. Germline CDR1 and CDR2: SGHAT and FQNNGV. Here the CDR3 reads CASSAGTSGSSVEQFF. In nucleotides, the CDR3 is TGTGCCAGCAGCGCCGGGACTAGCGGGAGCTCGGTTGAGCAGTTCTTC.

This clone came up a few times. V and J are TRBV27 and TRBJ2-1, with 8 bases aligning to TRBD2. V trimming: 5 bases; J trimming: 15 bases; junction bases outside the gene matches: 12. This CDR3 is 13 amino acids long. Germline-derived CDR1 and CDR2 are MNHEY and SMNVEV (reference sequence). The CDR3 nucleotides are TGTGCCAGCAGTCATGATACCGGGACTAGTCTGTTCTTC. Its translation: CASSHDTGTSLFF.

This clone appeared a few times. This sequence may be a read error, since a much larger clone differs from it by one base. This chain links TRBV5-1 with TRBJ2-1, with TRBD2 matching 10 bases. Germline CDR1 and CDR2: SGHRS and YFSETQ. The length of the CDR3 is 15 residues. Here the CDR3 reads CANSSTSGVVYEQFF. CDR3 DNA: TGCGCCAACAGCTCCACTAGCGGGGTTGTCTATGAGCAGTTCTTC.

Concerning this clone itself: A much larger clone differs from this one at a single base, so this may be a read error. The chain has TRBV7-9 and TRBJ1-1; 7 bases are shared with TRBD1. In germline, CDR1 is SEHNR, CDR2 FQNEAQ (reference sequence). The CDR3 is made up of 14 amino acids. Germline trimming cut 4 bases from V and 7 bases from J; bases unmatched to any gene: 9. CDR3 sequence (DNA): TGTGCCAGCAGCTCCGACAGGGCTAGCATTGAAGCTTTCTTT. This sequence encodes CASSSDRASIEAFF. Combining the CDR3 with reference TRBV7-9 and TRBJ1-1 gives the whole variable domain DTGVSQNPRHKITKRGQNVTFRCDPISEHNRLYWYRQTLGQGPEFLTYFQNEAQLEKSRLLSDRFSAERPKGSFSTLEIQRTEQGDSAMYLCASSSDRASIEAFFGQGTRLTVV.

On this clone: This clone may be a read error of a much larger clone one base away. The rearrangement joins TRBV20-1 to TRBJ2-3; 9 bases line up with TRBD2. The J segment lost 4 bases and the V segment lost 3 bases, leaving 11 bases of the junction unmatched. The germline V gene has CDR1 DFQATT and CDR2 SNEGSKA (reference sequence). This CDR3 is 16 amino acids long. CDR3 region: CSARNPAGGVADTQYF. CDR3 coding DNA: TGCAGTGCTAGGAATCCAGCGGGAGGAGTAGCAGATACGCAGTATTTT.